This T cell receptor beta chain stems from a study of T cells in Graves' hyperthyroidism and ophthalmopathy. From RNA transcripts, TCR beta CDR3 regions were amplified. In the first-round RT-PCR of the TCR CDR3, the HTBI primer set was used. TCRdb ran MiXCR on the multiplex PCR reads and lists one entry per CDR3 protein. The table has roughly 300,000 distinct CDR3 sequences, 25% to 30% seen once. Per germline, CDR1 SGHKS and CDR2 YYEKEE (reference sequence). This CDR3 contains 14 residues. The V gene end was trimmed by 6 bases and the J gene end by 5 bases; junction bases not matched to a gene: 9. The PBMCs studied were ones that came from roughly 9.1 ml fresh peripheral blood.

The chain employs TRBV5-5 and TRBJ2-7, with TRBD1 matching 9 bases. The TCR originated in a man in his forties or fifties with Graves' hyperthyroidism that later progressed to Graves' ophthalmopathy. The sequenced material came from blood. The CDR3 coding sequence is TGTGCCAGCACCCCCTGGGACAGGGCAGACGAGCAGTACTTC. It specifies CASTPWDRADEQYF.